The T cell receptor beta chain described here comes from a study of T cells in narcolepsy. Looking at the study overall: Healthy controls were enrolled alongside patients with narcolepsy type 1 or type 2. General study points: No autoreactive T cell clone sequences appeared in some memory CD4+ repertoires.

V was shortened by 10 bases and J by 1 base, with 13 bases between the two germline ends. This CDR3 spans 13 amino acids. Germline values: CDR1 MNHNY, CDR2 SVGAGI (reference sequence). This clone appeared a single time. Its antigen is unidentified. Some clones are missing from TCRdb's copy, which holds only in-frame ones; the method was immunoSEQ multiplex PCR. The sample yields some 25,000 clones, approximately 60% seen once. The sequence derives from a human donor in good health. The sequencing sample was made of memory (CD45RA-) CD4+ T cells from blood. The J gene is TRBJ1-1, the V gene TRBV6-6; weak D call: TRBD1 (6 bases). Written as DNA, the CDR3 is TGTGCCACCTATAAACAGGGGAACACTGAAGCTTTCTTT. Translated: CATYKQGNTEAFF.